This paragraph reports one TCR beta chain. The sample belongs to a study of monozygotic twins with inflammatory bowel disease. One entry per CDR3 protein, without DNA, is what TCRdb gives after re-calling the 5' RACE reads. This listing includes 400,000 to 500,000 distinct CDR3 sequences. Germline values: CDR1 LNHDA, CDR2 SQIVND (reference sequence). The CDR3 length is 14 residues. The gene calls are TRBV19 and TRBJ2-5; as DNA is missing, the TRBD1 call by TCRdb cannot be tested. This sequence originates from a human donor with ulcerative colitis or Crohn's disease, or a healthy co-twin of an affected twin (not recorded which). The sequenced material came from blood. The CDR3 sequence is CASKGPRVQETQYF.